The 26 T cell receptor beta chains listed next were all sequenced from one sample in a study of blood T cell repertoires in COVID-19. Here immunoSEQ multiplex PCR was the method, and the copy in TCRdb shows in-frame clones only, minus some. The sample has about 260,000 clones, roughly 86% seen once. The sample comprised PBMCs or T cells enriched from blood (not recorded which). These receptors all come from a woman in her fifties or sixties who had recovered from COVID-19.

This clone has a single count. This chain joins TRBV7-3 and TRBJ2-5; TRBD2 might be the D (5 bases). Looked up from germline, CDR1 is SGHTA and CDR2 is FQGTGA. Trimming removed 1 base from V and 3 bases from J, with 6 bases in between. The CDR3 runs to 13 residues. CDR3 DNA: TGTGCCAGCAGCTTAATGCGGGAAGAGACCCAGTACTTC. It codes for CASSLMREETQYF.

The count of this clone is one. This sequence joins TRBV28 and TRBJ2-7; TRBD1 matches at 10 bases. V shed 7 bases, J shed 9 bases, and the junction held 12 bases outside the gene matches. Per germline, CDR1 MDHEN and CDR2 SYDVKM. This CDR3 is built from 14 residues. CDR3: CASNRRDRGGRQYF. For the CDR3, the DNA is TGTGCCAGCAACCGCCGGGACAGGGGAGGTCGGCAGTACTTC.

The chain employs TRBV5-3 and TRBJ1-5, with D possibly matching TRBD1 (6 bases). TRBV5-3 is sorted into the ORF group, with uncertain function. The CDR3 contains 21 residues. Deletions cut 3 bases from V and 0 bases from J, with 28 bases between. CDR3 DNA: TGTGCCAGAAGCTACCCGCCAAAGAGCCGCCGGGGGGCTGGTAGCAATCAGCCCCAGCATTTT. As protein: CARSYPPKSRRGAGSNQPQHF.

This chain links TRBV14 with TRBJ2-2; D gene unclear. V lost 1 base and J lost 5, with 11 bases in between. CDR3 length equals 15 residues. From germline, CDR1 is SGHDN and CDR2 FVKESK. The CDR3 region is CASSQGLTPTGELFF. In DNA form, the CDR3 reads TGTGCCAGCAGCCAAGGGCTTACACCAACCGGGGAGCTGTTTTTT.

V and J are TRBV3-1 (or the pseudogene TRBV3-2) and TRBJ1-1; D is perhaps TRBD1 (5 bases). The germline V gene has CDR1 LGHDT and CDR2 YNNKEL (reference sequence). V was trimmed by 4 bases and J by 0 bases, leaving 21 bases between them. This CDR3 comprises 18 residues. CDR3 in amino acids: CASSPPSRVKGLNTEAFF. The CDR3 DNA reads TGTGCCAGCAGCCCTCCTTCCAGGGTTAAGGGCTTGAACACTGAAGCTTTCTTT.

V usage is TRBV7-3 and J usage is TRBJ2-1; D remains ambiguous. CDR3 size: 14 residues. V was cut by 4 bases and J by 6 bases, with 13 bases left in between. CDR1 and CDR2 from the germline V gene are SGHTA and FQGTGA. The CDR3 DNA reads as TGTGCCAGCAGCTCCCTTTCCACTGCCAATGAGCAGTTCTTC. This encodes CASSSLSTANEQFF.

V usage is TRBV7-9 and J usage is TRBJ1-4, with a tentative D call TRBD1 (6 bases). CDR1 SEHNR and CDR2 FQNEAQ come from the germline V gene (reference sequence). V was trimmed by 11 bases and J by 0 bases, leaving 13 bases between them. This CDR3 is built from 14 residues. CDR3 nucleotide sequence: TGTGCCGGGGGCGTTCCCCCAACTAATGAAAAACTGTTTTTT. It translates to CAGGVPPTNEKLFF.

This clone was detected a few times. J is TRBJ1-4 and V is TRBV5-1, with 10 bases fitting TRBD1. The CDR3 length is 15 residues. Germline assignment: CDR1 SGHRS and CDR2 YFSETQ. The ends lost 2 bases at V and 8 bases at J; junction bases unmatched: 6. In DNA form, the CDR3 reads TGCGCCAGCAGCTTTGGGGACAGGGGACCCGAAAAACTGTTTTTT. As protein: CASSFGDRGPEKLFF.

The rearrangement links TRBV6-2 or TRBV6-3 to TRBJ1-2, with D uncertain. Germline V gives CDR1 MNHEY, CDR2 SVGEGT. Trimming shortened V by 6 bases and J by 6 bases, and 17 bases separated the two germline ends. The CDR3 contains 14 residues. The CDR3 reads CASSWRTRLDGYTF. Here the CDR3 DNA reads TGTGCCAGCAGCTGGAGGACCCGATTAGATGGCTACACCTTC.

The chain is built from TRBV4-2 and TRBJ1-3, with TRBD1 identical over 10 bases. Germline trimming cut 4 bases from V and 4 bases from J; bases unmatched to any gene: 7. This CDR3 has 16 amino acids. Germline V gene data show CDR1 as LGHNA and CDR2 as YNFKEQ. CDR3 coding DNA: TGTGCCAGCAGCCCCCGGGACAGGGGTATAGGAAACACCATATATTTT. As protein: CASSPRDRGIGNTIYF.

The CDR3 reads CASSLGTSGRMYEQYF. The CDR3 bases are TGTGCCAGCAGCCTGGGGACTAGCGGGAGGATGTACGAGCAGTACTTC. The rearrangement uses TRBV7-8 and TRBJ2-7; TRBD2 matches 15 bases. The J segment lost 4 bases and the V segment lost 5 bases, leaving 6 bases of the junction unmatched. CDR1 and CDR2 from the germline V gene are SGHVS and FQNEAQ. The CDR3 length is 16 residues.

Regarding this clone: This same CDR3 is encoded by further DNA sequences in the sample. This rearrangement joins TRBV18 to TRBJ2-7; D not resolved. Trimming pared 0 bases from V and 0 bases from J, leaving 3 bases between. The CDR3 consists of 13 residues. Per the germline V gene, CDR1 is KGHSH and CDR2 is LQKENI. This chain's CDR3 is CASSPPSSYEQYF. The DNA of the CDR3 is TGTGCCAGCTCACCACCTAGCTCCTACGAGCAGTACTTC.

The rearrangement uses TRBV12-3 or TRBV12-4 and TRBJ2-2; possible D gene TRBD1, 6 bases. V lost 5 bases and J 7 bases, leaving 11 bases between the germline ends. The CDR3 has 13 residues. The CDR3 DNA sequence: TGTGCCAGCAGTAAAACAGGGATCGGGGAGCTGTTTTTT. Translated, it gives CASSKTGIGELFF.

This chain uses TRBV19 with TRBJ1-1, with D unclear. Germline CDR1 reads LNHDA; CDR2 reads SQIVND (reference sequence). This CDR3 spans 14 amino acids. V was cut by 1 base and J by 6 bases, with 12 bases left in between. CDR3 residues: CASSIARETPEAFF. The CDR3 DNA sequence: TGTGCCAGTAGTATAGCCCGGGAGACCCCTGAAGCTTTCTTT.

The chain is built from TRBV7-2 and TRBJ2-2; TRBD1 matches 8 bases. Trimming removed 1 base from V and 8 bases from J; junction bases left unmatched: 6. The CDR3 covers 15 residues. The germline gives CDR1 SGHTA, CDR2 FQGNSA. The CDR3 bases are TGTGCCAGCAGCTTAGTTGCAGGGGGCGCGGGGGAGCTGTTTTTT. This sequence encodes CASSLVAGGAGELFF. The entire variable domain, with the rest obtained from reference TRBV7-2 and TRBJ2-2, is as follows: GAGVSQSPSNKVTEKGKDVELRCDPISGHTALYWYRQSLGQGLEFLIYFQGNSAPDKSGLPSDRFSAERTGGSVSTLTIQRTQQEDSAVYLCASSLVAGGAGELFFGEGSRLTVL.

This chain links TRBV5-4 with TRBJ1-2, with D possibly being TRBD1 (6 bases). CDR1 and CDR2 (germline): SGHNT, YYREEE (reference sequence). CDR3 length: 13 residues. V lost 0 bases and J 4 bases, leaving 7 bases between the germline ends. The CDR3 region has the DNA TGTGCCAGCAGCTTGGTGGGGGCCTATGGCTACACCTTC. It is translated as CASSLVGAYGYTF. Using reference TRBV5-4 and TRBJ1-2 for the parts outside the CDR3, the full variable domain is ETGVTQSPTHLIKTRGQQVTLRCSSQSGHNTVSWYQQALGQGPQFIFQYYREEENGRGNFPPRFSGLQFPNYSSELNVNALELDDSALYLCASSLVGAYGYTFGSGTRLTVV.

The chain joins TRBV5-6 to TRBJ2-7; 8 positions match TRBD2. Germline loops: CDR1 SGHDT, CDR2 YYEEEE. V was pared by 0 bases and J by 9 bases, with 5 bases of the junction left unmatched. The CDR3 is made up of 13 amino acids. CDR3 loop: CASSLAGRVVQYF. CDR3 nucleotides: TGTGCCAGCAGCTTGGCCGGGAGGGTTGTGCAGTACTTC.

As DNA, the CDR3 is TGTGCCGCGGGTCACACCAATGGCTACACCTTC. This codes for CAAGHTNGYTF. The J gene is TRBJ1-2, the V gene TRBV3-1 (or the pseudogene TRBV3-2); D is ambiguous. The ends were cut back, 11 bases at V and 6 bases at J, with 13 bases in the middle. In germline, CDR1 is LGHDT, CDR2 YNNKEL (reference sequence). This CDR3 region has 11 residues.

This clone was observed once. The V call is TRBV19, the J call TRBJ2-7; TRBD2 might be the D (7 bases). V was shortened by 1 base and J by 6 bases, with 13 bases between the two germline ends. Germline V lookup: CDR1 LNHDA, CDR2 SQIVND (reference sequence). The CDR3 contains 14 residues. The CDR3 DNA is TGTGCCAGTAGTATAGGAGGGGGGGAAGCCGAGCAGTACTTC. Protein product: CASSIGGGEAEQYF.

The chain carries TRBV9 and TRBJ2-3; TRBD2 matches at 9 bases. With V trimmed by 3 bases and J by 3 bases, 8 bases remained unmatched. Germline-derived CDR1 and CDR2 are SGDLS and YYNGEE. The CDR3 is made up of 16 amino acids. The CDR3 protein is CASSALPGLATDTQYF. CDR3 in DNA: TGTGCCAGCAGCGCGCTACCGGGACTAGCAACAGATACGCAGTATTTT.

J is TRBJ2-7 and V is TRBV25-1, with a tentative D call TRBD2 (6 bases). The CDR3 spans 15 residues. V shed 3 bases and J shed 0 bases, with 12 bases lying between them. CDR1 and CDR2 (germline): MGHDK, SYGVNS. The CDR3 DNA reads TGTGCCAGCAGTGACCCGGCGGAGGGCTCCTACGAGCAGTACTTC. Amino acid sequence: CASSDPAEGSYEQYF.

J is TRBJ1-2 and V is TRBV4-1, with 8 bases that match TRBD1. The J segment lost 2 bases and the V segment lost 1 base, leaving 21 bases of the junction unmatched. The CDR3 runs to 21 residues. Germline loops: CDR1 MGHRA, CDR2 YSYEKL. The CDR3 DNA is TGCGCCAGCAGCCAAGGGCCTCTTTTGACAGGGGCCCCCTCCCCGAACTATGGCTACACCTTC. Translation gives CASSQGPLLTGAPSPNYGYTF.

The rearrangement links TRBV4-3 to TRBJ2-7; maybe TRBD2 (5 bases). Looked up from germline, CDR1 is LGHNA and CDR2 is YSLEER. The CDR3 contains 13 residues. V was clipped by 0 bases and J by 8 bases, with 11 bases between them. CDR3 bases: TGCGCCAGCAGCCAAGATCGGGATCGTCAGCAGTACTTC. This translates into CASSQDRDRQQYF.

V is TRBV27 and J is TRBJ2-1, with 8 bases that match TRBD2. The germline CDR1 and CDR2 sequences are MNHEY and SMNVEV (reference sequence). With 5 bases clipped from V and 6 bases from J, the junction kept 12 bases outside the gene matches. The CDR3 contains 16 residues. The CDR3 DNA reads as TGTGCCAGCAGTCTCCCACCGGGACTAGTAGTCAATGAGCAGTTCTTC. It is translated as CASSLPPGLVVNEQFF.

The CDR3: CASSSGQVPYEQYF. DNA for the CDR3: TGTGCCAGCAGCTCCGGACAGGTTCCCTACGAGCAGTACTTC. The V gene is TRBV28, the J gene TRBJ2-7; TRBD1 matches at 7 bases. The ends lost 6 bases at V and 2 bases at J; junction bases unmatched: 7. Germline V gene data show CDR1 as MDHEN and CDR2 as SYDVKM. The CDR3 extends over 14 amino acids.

The CDR3 is CASSQQQGWVEKLFF. The CDR3 DNA reads TGTGCCAGCAGCCAGCAACAGGGATGGGTTGAAAAACTGTTTTTT. This chain connects TRBV4-2 to TRBJ1-4; TRBD1 might be the D (6 bases). The CDR3 is made up of 15 amino acids. Between the trimmed V and J ends, which lost 3 bases and 7 bases, there was a span of 15 bases. Looked up from germline, CDR1 is LGHNA and CDR2 is YNFKEQ.